Below, 11 T cell receptor beta chains from the same sample are listed, as sequenced in a study of blood T cell repertoires in COVID-19. Clones were sequenced by immunoSEQ multiplex PCR, and TCRdb holds only the in-frame ones, with some missing. Of about 16,000 clones in the sample, about 89% were seen once. The sequenced sample consisted of peripheral blood. These receptors originate from a man aged 60-69 years with acute or convalescent COVID-19.

The chain combines TRBV5-6 with TRBJ2-7; 13 nucleotides agree with TRBD2. V shed 4 bases and J 3 bases; nucleotides not matched to a gene: 4. Germline V CDR1 and CDR2: SGHDT, YYEEEE. The CDR3 is 15 residues long. CDR3 DNA: TGTGCCAGCAGCGCTGGACTAGCGGGGGACTACGAGCAGTACTTC. This translates into CASSAGLAGDYEQYF.

The genes are TRBV6-7 and TRBJ1-2; D might be TRBD1 (6 bases). TRBV6-7 qualifies as an ORF whose function is uncertain. The CDR3 totals 18 residues. Deletions cut 2 bases from V and 5 bases from J, with 24 bases between. The CDR3 nucleotides are TGTGCCAGCAGTTACCCTAGGGGGGGAGTAAGGTTGATGTATGGCTACACCTTC. Its protein is CASSYPRGGVRLMYGYTF.

The chain recombines TRBV4-1 with TRBJ1-3; a possible D gene is TRBD1 (5 bases). V lost 1 base to trimming and J lost 0 bases, with 7 bases between them. Germline CDR1 reads MGHRA; CDR2 reads YSYEKL. The CDR3 sequence is 15 residues long. Written as DNA, the CDR3 is TGCGCCAGCAGCCAAGCTGACAGCTCTGGAAACACCATATATTTT. Its protein product is CASSQADSSGNTIYF.

The chain links TRBV3-1 (or the pseudogene TRBV3-2) to TRBJ1-3; no clear D. In germline, CDR1 is LGHDT, CDR2 YNNKEL (reference sequence). Between the trimmed V and J ends, which lost 3 bases and 0 bases, there was a span of 6 bases. The CDR3 consists of 14 residues. Here the CDR3 DNA reads TGTGCCAGCAGCCAGCAGTCCTCTGGAAACACCATATATTTT. It is translated as CASSQQSSGNTIYF.

This clone has just a few counts. The chain links TRBV7-3 to TRBJ2-3; D is unclear. Germline V gives CDR1 SGHTA, CDR2 FQGTGA. Trimming shortened V by 5 bases and J by 0 bases, and 12 bases separated the two germline ends. This CDR3 contains 15 residues. CDR3 residues: CASSPIGGSTDTQYF. The CDR3 DNA sequence: TGTGCCAGCAGCCCAATTGGCGGCAGCACAGATACGCAGTATTTT.

V usage is TRBV9 and J usage is TRBJ1-2, with 10 nucleotides matching TRBD1. The trim removed 3 bases at V and 3 bases at J, leaving 11 bases unmatched. CDR1 is SGDLS and CDR2 is YYNGEE in the germline V gene. The length of the CDR3 is 17 residues. CDR3 DNA sequence: TGTGCCAGCAGCGCAGGGACAGGGGCCAACGGTCACTATGGCTACACCTTC. Translated: CASSAGTGANGHYGYTF.

The chain recombines TRBV10-3 with TRBJ1-1, with D maybe TRBD1 (5 bases). Trimming removed 3 bases from V and 4 bases from J, with 12 bases in between. The germline CDR1 and CDR2 sequences are ENHRY and SYGVKD. The CDR3 sequence is 14 residues long. The CDR3 here is CAISEAGSGTEAFF. Here the CDR3 DNA reads TGTGCCATCAGTGAAGCAGGGTCGGGCACTGAAGCTTTCTTT.

This chain joins TRBV5-5 and TRBJ1-4, with 8 bases matching TRBD1. Germline loops: CDR1 SGHKS, CDR2 YYEKEE (reference sequence). The CDR3 runs 15 residues. V lost 4 bases and J lost 7; bases outside the gene matches: 9. CDR3 region: CASSLLTGAGEKLFF. Written as DNA, the CDR3 is TGTGCCAGCAGCCTATTGACAGGGGCAGGTGAAAAACTGTTTTTT.

The V gene is TRBV10-3, the J gene TRBJ1-1, with 7 bases lining up with TRBD1. V shed 3 bases and J 4 bases; nucleotides not matched to a gene: 8. The length of the CDR3 is 15 residues. CDR1 is ENHRY and CDR2 is SYGVKD in the germline V gene. As DNA, the CDR3 is TGTGCCATCAGTGATATGACAGGGAGCAGCACTGAAGCTTTCTTT. Protein product: CAISDMTGSSTEAFF.

The chain combines TRBV6-2 or TRBV6-3 with TRBJ1-1; 7 bases line up with TRBD1. CDR3 length: 12 amino acids. The V and J ends lost 6 bases and 3 bases, in that order; junction bases with no gene match: 1. Germline CDR1 MNHEY, CDR2 SVGEGT. The CDR3 here is CASSQGDTEAFF. For the CDR3, the DNA is TGTGCCAGCAGCCAGGGGGACACTGAAGCTTTCTTT.

The V gene is TRBV6-5, the J gene TRBJ1-2; possibly TRBD1 for D (5 bases). The V and J ends lost 8 bases and 0 bases respectively, with 10 bases between them. The CDR3 sequence is 13 residues long. Germline-derived CDR1 and CDR2 are MNHEY and SVGAGI. The CDR3, as DNA: TGTGCCAGCGGCAGGGCCACTAACTATGGCTACACCTTC. This gives the protein CASGRATNYGYTF.